This T cell receptor (beta chain) was documented in a study of T cell responses to AZD1222 COVID-19 vaccine. Study-wide results and limits: Dominant at 160-218 and 743-854, vaccine-associated CD4 TCRs also spanned spike.

Using immunoSEQ multiplex PCR, the repertoire was profiled, and TCRdb retains in-frame clones only, with some absent. The sample records approximately 100,000 clones, less than 90% being singletons. As regards this clone: Antigen: not known.

CDR3 size: 13 residues. V lost 1 base and J 3 bases, leaving 6 bases between the germline ends. Source: peripheral blood, taken on day 0 of AZD1222 vaccination. V usage is TRBV12-3 or TRBV12-4 and J usage is TRBJ1-1; no clear D. The receptor was isolated from an adult in good health. The CDR3 reads CASSLEEDTEAFF. DNA for the CDR3: TGTGCCAGCAGTTTAGAAGAGGACACTGAAGCTTTCTTT.